These T cell receptor beta chains were read from a single sample in a study of Ad26.COV2.S vaccination and SARS-CoV-2 variants. TCRdb's copy holds only in-frame clones and misses some; the assay was immunoSEQ multiplex PCR. The sample yields approximately 300,000 clones, around four fifths seen once. Sequences were derived from peripheral blood, sampled in a trial of Ad26.COV2.S vaccine versus placebo. Source of these receptors: a person aged 18-60 years who received the Ad26.COV2.S COVID-19 vaccine or a placebo. The CDR3 runs from the conserved cysteine through the conserved F or W.

V gene: TRBV5-1; J gene: TRBJ2-3; CDR3 protein: CASSPPQGAGDTQYF
V gene: TRBV5-1; J gene: TRBJ2-5; CDR3 protein: CASSGQGAYQETQYF
V gene: TRBV28; J gene: TRBJ1-1; CDR3 protein: CASKGGTMNTEAFF
V gene: TRBV7-9; J gene: TRBJ2-5; CDR3 protein: CASSFTVQETQYF
V gene: TRBV5-1; J gene: TRBJ2-3; CDR3 protein: CASSSGTSGGADTQYF
V gene: TRBV4-2; J gene: TRBJ1-4; CDR3 protein: CASRLTGRGGSNEKLFF
V gene: TRBV25-1; J gene: TRBJ2-3; CDR3 protein: CASTPGLAEPQYF
V gene: TRBV18; J gene: TRBJ1-1; CDR3 protein: CASSRVNTEAFF
V gene: TRBV3-1/TRBV3-2; J gene: TRBJ2-7; CDR3 protein: CASSQRGGGSYEQYF
V gene: TRBV11-3; J gene: TRBJ2-2; CDR3 protein: CASSFRDRGVKLFF
V gene: TRBV19; J gene: TRBJ2-1; CDR3 protein: CASSGNYNEQFF
V gene: TRBV15; J gene: TRBJ2-7; CDR3 protein: CATSRDVPRRDNLPYEQYF
V gene: TRBV7-6; J gene: TRBJ1-1; CDR3 protein: CASSLGTGAEAFF
V gene: TRBV5-1; J gene: TRBJ2-6; CDR3 protein: CASSFEPLGGSGANVLTF
V gene: TRBV9; J gene: TRBJ2-3; CDR3 protein: CASSAGTGGWDTQYF
V gene: TRBV5-1; J gene: TRBJ2-4; CDR3 protein: CASSLATTSGKSIQYF
V gene: TRBV19; J gene: TRBJ1-1; CDR3 protein: CASYFTGVGTEAFF
V gene: TRBV20-1; J gene: TRBJ2-7; CDR3 protein: CSARDHYEQYF
V gene: TRBV29-1; J gene: TRBJ2-7; CDR3 protein: CSVGQGTYEQYF
V gene: TRBV7-2; J gene: TRBJ2-5; CDR3 protein: CASSPDPDRQETQYF
V gene: TRBV7-8; J gene: TRBJ2-1; CDR3 protein: CASSLGRLSYNEQFF
V gene: TRBV7-9; J gene: TRBJ1-2; CDR3 protein: CASSAGQGAVGYGYTF
V gene: TRBV5-6; J gene: TRBJ1-4; CDR3 protein: CASSPGETREKLFF
V gene: TRBV10-3; J gene: TRBJ1-4; CDR3 protein: CAIRRQGSGEKLFF
V gene: TRBV4-1; J gene: TRBJ2-3; CDR3 protein: CASSQEERGGADTQYF
V gene: TRBV6-1; J gene: TRBJ2-7; CDR3 protein: CASSLLYEQYF
V gene: TRBV5-4; J gene: TRBJ2-7; CDR3 protein: CASSFDRGYEQYF
V gene: TRBV5-4; J gene: TRBJ2-5; CDR3 protein: CASRVRGGQETQYF
V gene: TRBV7-6; J gene: TRBJ2-5; CDR3 protein: CASSVPGGMGQYF
V gene: TRBV6-5; J gene: TRBJ2-3; CDR3 protein: CASSYTGVNTDTQYF
V gene: TRBV7-8; J gene: TRBJ2-5; CDR3 protein: CASSFGMQETQYF
V gene: TRBV5-4; J gene: TRBJ2-7; CDR3 protein: CASSSGGDRVYEQYF
V gene: TRBV20-1; J gene: TRBJ1-4; CDR3 protein: CSARANEKLFF
V gene: TRBV18; J gene: TRBJ2-6; CDR3 protein: CASSPLPDRGAGANVLTF
V gene: TRBV15; J gene: TRBJ1-2; CDR3 protein: CATSRDVGGNYGYTF
V gene: TRBV9; J gene: TRBJ2-2; CDR3 protein: CASSPWRGGELFF
V gene: TRBV29-1; J gene: TRBJ1-2; CDR3 protein: CSVDSFNYGYTF
V gene: TRBV6-4; J gene: TRBJ2-1; CDR3 protein: CASSRQGGNNEQFF
V gene: TRBV9; J gene: TRBJ1-2; CDR3 protein: CASSVAGTASYGYTF
V gene: TRBV10-1; J gene: TRBJ1-5; CDR3 protein: CASSPQGTQPQHF
V gene: TRBV27; J gene: TRBJ1-2; CDR3 protein: CASSLGAGGVGYTF
V gene: TRBV7-8; J gene: TRBJ1-5; CDR3 protein: CASSLDRGGRSNQPQHF
V gene: TRBV4-2; J gene: TRBJ2-7; CDR3 protein: CASSQEGSPYEQYF
V gene: TRBV7-2; J gene: TRBJ1-3; CDR3 protein: CASSLVIGRTGNTIYF
V gene: TRBV5-1; J gene: TRBJ2-1; CDR3 protein: CASNPAGAYEQFF
V gene: TRBV2; J gene: TRBJ1-4; CDR3 protein: CASSPDRGNEKLFF
V gene: TRBV7-9; J gene: TRBJ1-5; CDR3 protein: CASSSPNQPQHF
V gene: TRBV19; J gene: TRBJ2-5; CDR3 protein: CASSGRPKRGYQETQYF
V gene: TRBV7-3; J gene: TRBJ2-7; CDR3 protein: CASSSPGQGVYEQYF
V gene: TRBV14; J gene: TRBJ1-1; CDR3 protein: CASSQGTEAFF
V gene: TRBV10-3; J gene: TRBJ2-1; CDR3 protein: CAISESRVYNEQFF